This T cell receptor (beta chain) comes out of a study of cytomegalovirus exposure and HLA in healthy donors. Regarding the study as a whole: Upon later analysis, TCR association rates were observed to vary by HLA locus, being highest for DRB1 and lowest for HLA-C.

Notes on this clone: The antigen remains unidentified.

Both 60 Vbeta primers and 13 Jbeta primers went into the PCR. Sequencing was performed with immunoSEQ multiplex PCR; in TCRdb, only in-frame clones are kept and a portion is missing. The sample includes around 170,000 clones, over 70% of them seen just once. Sequenced material: PBMCs. The sequence was obtained from a man in his forties in good health and CMV-seronegative.

The CDR3 is CASSLESTSGPMTGQYF. DNA of the CDR3: TGTGCCAGCAGCTTAGAATCGACTAGCGGGCCAATGACGGGGCAGTACTTC. V usage is TRBV11-2 and J usage is TRBJ2-7, with 10 bases aligning to TRBD2. CDR1 is SGHAT, CDR2 FQNNGV, per germline. J lost 9 bases, V lost 0 bases, and 14 bases had no gene match. This CDR3 comprises 17 residues.